This T cell receptor beta chain was obtained from a study of blood T cells in healthy people across ages. A note on this clonotype: The junction does not match germline at one end; this may be a read error.

A second PCR of 7 to 11 cycles used a sample-barcoded 5' primer and a J-beta primer mix. One entry per CDR3 protein, called by TCRdb with MiXCR from the 5' RACE reads. The repertoire holds 950,000 to 1,200,000 distinct CDR3 sequences, with 35% to 40% as singletons. CDR3 length: 14 residues. Germline V gene data show CDR1 as MNHEY and CDR2 as SMNVEV (reference sequence). The sequence derives from a man aged 18 to 30 in good health. V gene TRBV27 combines with J gene TRBJ2-4; unclear D gene. The sequenced material came from blood. CDR3 sequence: CASSLTLAKNIRYF. The CDR3 region has the DNA TGTGCCAGCAGTTTGACCTTAGCCAAAAACATTCGGTACTTC.